The entry that follows covers one TCR beta chain sequence. This sample was taken from a study of blood T cell repertoires in COVID-19. About the research overall: The United States, Italy and Spain provided the acute and convalescent COVID-19 samples. In each case, the material was cDNA or gDNA derived from T cells, B-cell-depleted T cells, or PBMCs.

In the original workflow: Estimation of nucleated cell counts relied on the amplification of reference gene primers. Some clones are missing from TCRdb's copy, which holds only in-frame ones; the method was immunoSEQ multiplex PCR. V and J calls plus clone size are reproduced from that table; the DNA served to infer D and trimming. The sample has approximately 120,000 clones, about 70% seen once; the top ten hold 2% to 2.5%. V lost 2 bases, J lost 1 base, and 5 bases stayed unmatched. The germline CDR1 and CDR2 sequences are SGHRS and YFSETQ. This CDR3 region has 15 residues. The sequence came from a woman in her seventies with acute or convalescent COVID-19. V and J are TRBV5-1 and TRBJ1-1; 7 nucleotides align to TRBD1. Specimen: peripheral blood. The CDR3 sequence: CASSFQTGRNTEAFF. The CDR3 DNA follows: TGCGCCAGCAGCTTCCAGACAGGGAGGAACACTGAAGCTTTCTTT.